This TCR beta chain is from a study of cytomegalovirus exposure and HLA in healthy donors. Study-wide points: When presence/absence was analysed, sequencing depth was taken to be roughly uniform across donors. Later findings reportedly placed an Asian-associated ancestry cluster below the roughly 700-donor mean for N-insertions. Some V segments could not be told apart, so they were left out, TRBV6-2 and TRBV6-3 among them. For most TCR beta V segments, an earlier analysis put the productive rate at about 87% or about 30% of the time.

Amplification used 60 Vbeta primers and 13 Jbeta primers. The data were produced by immunoSEQ multiplex PCR, yet TCRdb's version contains in-frame clones alone and is incomplete. Of around 99,000 clones in the sample, 65% to 85% were seen once. This CDR3 is built from 15 residues. CDR1 is SEHNR, CDR2 FQNEAQ, per germline (reference sequence). The V and J ends lost 2 bases and 6 bases respectively, with 16 bases between them. In regard to this clone: Its target is unknown.

The receptor was derived from a man aged 25 to 45 in good health and CMV-seronegative. The V gene is TRBV7-9, the J gene TRBJ1-2; D might be TRBD1 (5 bases). The sequenced material came from PBMCs. The CDR3 nucleotides are TGTGCCAGCAGCTTAACACAGGTCGTAGGGAATGGCTACACCTTC. Its protein is CASSLTQVVGNGYTF. Full variable domain (remainder filled in from reference TRBV7-9 and TRBJ1-2): DTGVSQNPRHKITKRGQNVTFRCDPISEHNRLYWYRQTLGQGPEFLTYFQNEAQLEKSRLLSDRFSAERPKGSFSTLEIQRTEQGDSAMYLCASSLTQVVGNGYTFGSGTRLTVV.